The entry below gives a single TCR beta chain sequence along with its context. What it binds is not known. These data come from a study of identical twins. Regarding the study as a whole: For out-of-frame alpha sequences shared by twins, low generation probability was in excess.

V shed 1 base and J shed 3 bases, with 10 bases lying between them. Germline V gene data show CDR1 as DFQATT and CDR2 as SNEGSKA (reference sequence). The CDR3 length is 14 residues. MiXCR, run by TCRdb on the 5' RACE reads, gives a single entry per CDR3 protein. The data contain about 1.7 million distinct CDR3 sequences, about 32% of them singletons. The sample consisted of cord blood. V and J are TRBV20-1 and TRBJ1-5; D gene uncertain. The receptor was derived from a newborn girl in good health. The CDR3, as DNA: TGCAGTGCTAGAGTCGTCAGGACCAATCAGCCCCAGCATTTT. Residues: CSARVVRTNQPQHF.